This T cell receptor beta chain was recorded in a study of cytomegalovirus exposure and HLA in healthy donors. The CDR3 has 13 amino acids. Trimming removed 0 bases from V and 5 bases from J, with 5 bases in between. Germline CDR1 is LGHNA and CDR2 is YSLEER. Primers: 60 Vbeta forward and 13 Jbeta reverse. Profiling relied on immunoSEQ multiplex PCR, and the TCRdb table lists in-frame clones only, not all of them. This repertoire shows around 150,000 clones, around 84% found once; its top ten account for approximately 2%. The sequencing sample was made of PBMCs. V is TRBV4-3 and J is TRBJ1-5; no clear D. The TCR sequence derives from a young man in good health and CMV-seropositive. The CDR3 nucleotides read TGCGCCAGCAGCCAAGACCGCGATCAGCCCCAGCATTTT. Translated, it gives CASSQDRDQPQHF.